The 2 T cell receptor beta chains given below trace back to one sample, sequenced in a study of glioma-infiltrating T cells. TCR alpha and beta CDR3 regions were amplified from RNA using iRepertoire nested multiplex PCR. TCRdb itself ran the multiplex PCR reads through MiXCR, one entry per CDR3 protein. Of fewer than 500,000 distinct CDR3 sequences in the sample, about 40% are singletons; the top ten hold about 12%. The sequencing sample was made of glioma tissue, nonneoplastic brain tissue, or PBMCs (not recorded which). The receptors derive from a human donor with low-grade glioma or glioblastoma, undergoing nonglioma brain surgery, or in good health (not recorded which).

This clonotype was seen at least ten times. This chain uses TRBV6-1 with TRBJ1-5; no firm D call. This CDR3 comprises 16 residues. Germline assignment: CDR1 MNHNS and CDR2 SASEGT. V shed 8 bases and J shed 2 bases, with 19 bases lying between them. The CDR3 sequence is CASGSGKEGGNQPQHF. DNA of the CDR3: TGTGCCAGCGGGTCCGGAAAGGAGGGCGGCAATCAGCCCCAGCATTTT.

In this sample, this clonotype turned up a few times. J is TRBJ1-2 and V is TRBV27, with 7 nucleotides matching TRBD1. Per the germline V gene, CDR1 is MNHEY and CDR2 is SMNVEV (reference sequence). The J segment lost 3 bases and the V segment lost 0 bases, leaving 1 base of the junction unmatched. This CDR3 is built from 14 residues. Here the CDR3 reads CASSLSGGDYGYTF. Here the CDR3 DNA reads TGTGCCAGCAGTTTATCAGGGGGCGACTATGGCTACACCTTC.